A single sample gave rise to the 23 T cell receptor beta chains below, sequenced in a study of blood T cell repertoires in COVID-19 (dated by TCRdb to the early 2020s). The method was the immunoSEQ multiplex PCR assay. TCRdb carries this immuneACCESS record with in-frame sequences only. Its versions omit some clonotypes, under half of them owing to an unresolved V gene in the studies checked, with the rest unexplained. In this sample the table shows around 150,000 clones, about 90% of which occur a single time. Around 2.3% of the sample is taken by the ten largest. The source material was peripheral blood. These receptors all come from a man in his fifties or sixties with active COVID-19.

The gene calls are TRBV6-5 and TRBJ1-2, with D hard to call. Trimming took off 5 bases at V and 2 bases at J, with 9 bases between the two ends. The CDR3 totals 13 residues. Germline V gene data show CDR1 as MNHEY and CDR2 as SVGAGI. CDR3 loop: CASSPDWNYGYTF. The CDR3 DNA is TGTGCCAGCAGTCCGGACTGGAACTATGGCTACACCTTC.

The V gene is TRBV5-1, the J gene TRBJ2-2; D not certain. The germline V gene encodes CDR1 SGHRS and CDR2 YFSETQ. CDR3 length equals 14 residues. Trimming took 2 bases from V and 6 from J, leaving 11 bases between them. DNA for the CDR3: TGCGCCAGCAGCTTTAACTATATGTCCGGGGAGCTGTTTTTT. Translated, it gives CASSFNYMSGELFF.

This clone was counted once. The rearrangement joins TRBV14 to TRBJ2-5; D not resolved. V dropped 3 bases and J dropped 1 base, with 12 bases sitting between them. This CDR3 has 15 amino acids. CDR1 and CDR2 from the germline V gene are SGHDN and FVKESK. The CDR3 region is CASSQTLAVQETQYF. The CDR3 bases are TGTGCCAGCAGCCAGACCTTGGCGGTCCAAGAGACCCAGTACTTC.

V is TRBV5-1 and J is TRBJ2-4; 9 bases are shared with TRBD2. The CDR3 extends over 17 amino acids. Germline CDR1 SGHRS, CDR2 YFSETQ. V trimming: 0 bases; J trimming: 9 bases; junction bases outside the gene matches: 13. The CDR3 DNA sequence: TGCGCCAGCAGCTTGGCGGCTAGCGGGGATGGTAGGGCCATTCAGTACTTC. Its translation is CASSLAASGDGRAIQYF.

J is TRBJ2-5 and V is TRBV5-5; tentative D call: TRBD1 (5 bases). The CDR3 spans 14 residues. From germline, CDR1 is SGHKS and CDR2 YYEKEE (reference sequence). The V end was cut by 2 bases, the J end by 1 base, with 9 bases between. The CDR3: CASSLVGRQETQYF. DNA for the CDR3: TGTGCCAGCAGCTTAGTGGGGCGCCAAGAGACCCAGTACTTC.

The rearrangement joins TRBV9 to TRBJ2-3; 7 bases are shared with TRBD1. Losses at the gene ends were 3 bases for V and 2 bases for J; bases not matched to a gene: 6. This CDR3 spans 15 amino acids. Germline V gene lookup returns CDR1 SGDLS and CDR2 YYNGEE. The CDR3 coding sequence is TGTGCCAGCAGCGGCTTAGGGGGCACCACAGATACGCAGTATTTT. It encodes CASSGLGGTTDTQYF.

This rearrangement joins TRBV27 to TRBJ2-7, with 11 bases identical to TRBD2. V lost 3 bases, J lost 2 bases, and 3 bases stayed unmatched. The CDR3 has 15 residues. In germline, CDR1 is MNHEY, CDR2 SMNVEV (reference sequence). The CDR3 reads CASSFRLAGTYEQYF. CDR3 coding DNA: TGTGCCAGCAGTTTCCGACTAGCGGGGACCTACGAGCAGTACTTC.

The chain uses TRBV5-4 and TRBJ2-2, with 8 bases aligning to TRBD1. The germline V gene encodes CDR1 SGHNT and CDR2 YYREEE (reference sequence). The ends lost 3 bases at V and 5 bases at J; junction bases unmatched: 6. The CDR3 consists of 15 residues. As DNA, the CDR3 is TGTGCCAGCAGCTCCCCAGGGGGCCTGACCGGGGAGCTGTTTTTT. The encoded protein is CASSSPGGLTGELFF. Full variable domain (rest looked up from reference TRBV5-4 and TRBJ2-2): ETGVTQSPTHLIKTRGQQVTLRCSSQSGHNTVSWYQQALGQGPQFIFQYYREEENGRGNFPPRFSGLQFPNYSSELNVNALELDDSALYLCASSSPGGLTGELFFGEGSRLTVL.

V usage is TRBV24-1 and J usage is TRBJ2-5; 10 bases align to TRBD1. The CDR3 sequence is 16 residues long. V lost 5 bases, J lost 5 bases, and 10 bases stayed unmatched. The germline gives CDR1 KGHDR, CDR2 SFDVKD. CDR3 amino acids: CATSGSSGTGVETQYF. The CDR3 DNA reads TGTGCCACCAGTGGCAGTTCTGGGACAGGGGTGGAGACCCAGTACTTC.

V gene TRBV19 combines with J gene TRBJ1-5, with D uncertain. Trimming pared 5 bases from V and 2 bases from J, leaving 13 bases between. Germline loops: CDR1 LNHDA, CDR2 SQIVND (reference sequence). The CDR3 is 15 residues long. The CDR3, as DNA: TGTGCCAGTAGTCTCATTCCGGGAGGCAATCAGCCCCAGCATTTT. This translates into CASSLIPGGNQPQHF. The full variable domain, with the rest looked up from reference TRBV19 and TRBJ1-5, is DGGITQSPKYLFRKEGQNVTLSCEQNLNHDAMYWYRQDPGQGLRLIYYSQIVNDFQKGDIAEGYSVSREKKESFPLTVTSAQKNPTAFYLCASSLIPGGNQPQHFGDGTRLSIL.

This rearrangement joins TRBV19 to TRBJ2-3; weak D call: TRBD1 (5 bases). Trimming removed 8 bases from V and 5 bases from J, with 11 bases in between. The CDR3 contains 12 residues. Germline V CDR1 and CDR2: LNHDA, SQIVND (reference sequence). Here the CDR3 reads CASSTVLDTQYF. The CDR3 region has the DNA TGTGCCAGTTCGACAGTCCTAGATACGCAGTATTTT.

This chain connects TRBV13 to TRBJ1-3, with 8 nucleotides matching TRBD1. Germline CDR1 PRHDT, CDR2 FYEKMQ (reference sequence). The CDR3 sequence is 16 residues long. With 3 bases clipped from V and 4 bases from J, the junction kept 8 bases outside the gene matches. CDR3 sequence reads: CASSFDQDRAGNTIYF. The CDR3 DNA is TGTGCCAGCAGCTTCGATCAGGACAGGGCAGGAAACACCATATATTTT.

V gene TRBV5-8 combines with J gene TRBJ1-2; a weak D match, TRBD1 (5 bases). The CDR3 has 13 residues. Between the trimmed V and J ends, which lost 0 bases and 10 bases, there was a span of 13 bases. CDR1 is SGHTS, CDR2 YDEGEE, per germline. DNA for the CDR3: TGTGCCAGCAGCTTGGGACCCACCAGGGACTACACCTTC. Translating it yields CASSLGPTRDYTF.

The V and J genes are TRBV12-3 or TRBV12-4 and TRBJ2-5; D ambiguous. The V end was cut by 6 bases, the J end by 4 bases, with 9 bases between. The CDR3 consists of 12 residues. CDR3 DNA: TGTGCCAGCAGCTTTATCGTAGAGACCCAGTACTTC. Translating gives CASSFIVETQYF.

V and J are TRBV4-3 and TRBJ2-2; D is uncertain. The V and J ends lost 0 bases and 9 bases respectively, with 11 bases between them. This CDR3 contains 14 residues. Germline V gives CDR1 LGHNA, CDR2 YSLEER. Here the CDR3 DNA reads TGCGCCAGCAGCCAAGATCCCTGGGCCCGGGAGCTGTTTTTT. Encoded protein: CASSQDPWARELFF.

This clone was seen a handful of times. The chain is built from TRBV12-3 or TRBV12-4 and TRBJ2-5, with a tentative D call TRBD2 (6 bases). The CDR3 consists of 13 residues. V was shortened by 7 bases and J by 7 bases, with 16 bases between the two germline ends. CDR3 DNA sequence: TGTGCCAGCATAGGGACTTTGGGGGGGACCCAGTACTTC. Protein sequence: CASIGTLGGTQYF.

The V call is TRBV3-1 (or the pseudogene TRBV3-2), the J call TRBJ2-2; TRBD2 agrees at 7 bases. This CDR3 region has 14 residues. Germline V gene data show CDR1 as LGHDT and CDR2 as YNNKEL (reference sequence). V shed 5 bases and J 7 bases; nucleotides not matched to a gene: 7. In nucleotides, the CDR3 is TGTGCCAGCAGCTACCGGGGGGACGACGGGGAGCTGTTTTTT. Translation gives CASSYRGDDGELFF.

This rearrangement joins TRBV5-1 to TRBJ2-5; 10 bases fit TRBD2. Germline V lookup: CDR1 SGHRS, CDR2 YFSETQ. With 4 bases clipped from V and 1 base from J, the junction kept 7 bases outside the gene matches. The CDR3 is 16 residues long. The CDR3 nucleotides are TGCGCCAGCAGCCCGGCGGTAGCGGGGGGCCAAGAGACCCAGTACTTC. It specifies CASSPAVAGGQETQYF.

The V call is TRBV3-1 (or the pseudogene TRBV3-2), the J call TRBJ1-1; no reliable D call. V was cut by 4 bases and J by 1 base, with 13 bases left in between. Germline V gene data show CDR1 as LGHDT and CDR2 as YNNKEL (reference sequence). The CDR3 sequence is 15 residues long. DNA of the CDR3: TGTGCCAGCAGCCGGAGCGGGATGGGGAACACTGAAGCTTTCTTT. Translated, it gives CASSRSGMGNTEAFF.

V gene TRBV7-9 combines with J gene TRBJ1-6; 7 bases map to TRBD1. This CDR3 has 16 amino acids. Germline CDR1 is SEHNR and CDR2 is FQNEAQ (reference sequence). V dropped 6 bases and J dropped 6; count of bases not matched to a gene: 11. DNA for the CDR3: TGTGCCAGCAGTCTTGACAGGGACCCACCTAATTCACCCCTCCACTTT. It codes for CASSLDRDPPNSPLHF.

The chain uses TRBV5-6 and TRBJ2-3, with D maybe TRBD2 (6 bases). The germline gives CDR1 SGHDT, CDR2 YYEEEE. Deletions cut 5 bases from V and 6 bases from J, with 13 bases between. The CDR3 length is 13 residues. The CDR3 sequence: CASSLTRGDTQYF. The CDR3 region has the DNA TGTGCCAGCAGTCTGACCCGGGGGGATACGCAGTATTTT.

The V and J genes are TRBV9 and TRBJ1-2; TRBD1 aligns across 8 bases. The CDR3 contains 13 residues. Germline V gene lookup returns CDR1 SGDLS and CDR2 YYNGEE. V lost 5 bases and J lost 10; bases outside the gene matches: 10. The CDR3, as DNA: TGTGCCAGCAGTCCAGGACAGGGAGAGTACTACACCTTC. Translated, it gives CASSPGQGEYYTF.

J is TRBJ2-7 and V is TRBV27; 7 bases are shared with TRBD1. V lost 6 bases, J lost 0 bases, and 8 bases stayed unmatched. CDR1 is MNHEY, CDR2 SMNVEV, per germline (reference sequence). The CDR3 consists of 15 residues. The CDR3 DNA sequence: TGTGCCAGCAGCCGACAGGGCTTAAGCTCCTACGAGCAGTACTTC. This gives the protein CASSRQGLSSYEQYF.